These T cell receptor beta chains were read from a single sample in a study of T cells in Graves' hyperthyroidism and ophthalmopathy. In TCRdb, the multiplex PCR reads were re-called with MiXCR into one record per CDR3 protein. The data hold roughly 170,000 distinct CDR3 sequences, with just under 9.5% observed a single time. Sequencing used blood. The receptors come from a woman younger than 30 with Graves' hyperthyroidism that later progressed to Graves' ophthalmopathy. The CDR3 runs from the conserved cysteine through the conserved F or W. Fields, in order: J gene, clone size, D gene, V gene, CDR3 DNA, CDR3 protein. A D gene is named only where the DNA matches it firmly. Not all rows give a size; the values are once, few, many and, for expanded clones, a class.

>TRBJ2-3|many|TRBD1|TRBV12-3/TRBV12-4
TGTGCCAGCAGTCTCCCTCGACAGGGGACAGATACGCAGTATTTT
CASSLPRQGTDTQYF
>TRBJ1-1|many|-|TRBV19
TGTGCCAGTAGTATAGCCCCCTTGACAGGTGAAGCTTTCTTT
CASSIAPLTGEAFF
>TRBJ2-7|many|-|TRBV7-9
TGTGCCAGCAGCCCCCGAGTAGGGGGGGTAGGAGGCGAGCAGTACTTC
CASSPRVGGVGGEQYF
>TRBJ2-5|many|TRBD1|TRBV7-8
TGTGCCAGCAGTAAGATTAGTCGGGACAGGGGCTTCGTGAGCGGCAAAGAGACCCAGTACTTC
CASSKISRDRGFVSGKETQYF
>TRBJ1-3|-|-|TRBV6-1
TGTGCCAGCAGTGGCGGCAGGGTGGGTTCTGGAAACACCATATATTTT
CASSGGRVGSGNTIYF
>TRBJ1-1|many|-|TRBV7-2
TGTGCCAGCAGCTTAGAAGGGTCCCTCGTCGGAACAACTGAAGCTTTCTTT
CASSLEGSLVGTTEAFF
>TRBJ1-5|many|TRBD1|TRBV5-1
TGCGCCAGCAGTCTAGGGGGCTCTGGCAATCAGCCCCAGCATTTT
CASSLGGSGNQPQHF
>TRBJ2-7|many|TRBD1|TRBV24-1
TGTGCCACCAGTGAACCACAGGGGTACGAGCAGTACTTC
CATSEPQGYEQYF
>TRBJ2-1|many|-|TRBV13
TGTGCCAGCAGCCCCCCTAGGAGGGGGCCGTACAATGAGCAGTTCTTC
CASSPPRRGPYNEQFF
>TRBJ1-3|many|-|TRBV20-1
TGCAGTGCCCGACGCAAGTCTGGAAACACCATATATTTT
CSARRKSGNTIYF
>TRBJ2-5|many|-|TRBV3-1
TGTGCCAGCAGCCCAGATATGGAGGGCGGAGAGACCCAGTACTTC
CASSPDMEGGETQYF
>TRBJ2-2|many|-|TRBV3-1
TGTGCCAGCAGCCAAGATCAATCGGAGCAGGGGAACACCGGGGAGCTGTTTTTT
CASSQDQSEQGNTGELFF
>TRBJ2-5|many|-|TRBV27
TGTGCCAGCAGTCGTGCGGCCGGAGAGGTTCAAGAGACCCAGTACTTC
CASSRAAGEVQETQYF
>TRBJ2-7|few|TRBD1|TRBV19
TGTGCCAGTAGCCGGGACAGGATGTACGAGCAGTACTTC
CASSRDRMYEQYF
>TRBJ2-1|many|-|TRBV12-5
TGTGCTAGTGGTCAAAAGGGGGAAAGGTCCTACAATGAGCAGTTCTTC
CASGQKGERSYNEQFF
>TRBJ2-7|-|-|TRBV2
TGTGCCAGCAGAGGTTTTACCTACGAGCAGTACTTC
CASRGFTYEQYF
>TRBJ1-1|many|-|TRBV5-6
TGTGCCAGCAGCCCGCGGGGTATGGGCACTGAAGCTTTCTTT
CASSPRGMGTEAFF
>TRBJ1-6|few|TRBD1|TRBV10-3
TGTGCCATCAGGATAGGGACAGGGAATTCACCCCTCCACTTT
CAIRIGTGNSPLHF
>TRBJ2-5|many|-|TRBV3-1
TGTGCCAGCAGCCCCCAACTAGCCCCGGCGACCCAGTACTTC
CASSPQLAPATQYF
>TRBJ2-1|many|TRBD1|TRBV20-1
TGCAGTGCTAGATCCGGGACAGGGGAGGTTTCGCAGTTCTTC
CSARSGTGEVSQFF
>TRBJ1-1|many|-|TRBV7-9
TGTGCCAGCAGCTTAGGATGGGTGAACACTGAAGCTTTCTTT
CASSLGWVNTEAFF
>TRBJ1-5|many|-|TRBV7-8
TGTGCCAGCAGCTTAGACAGTAGCAATCAGCCCCAGCATTTT
CASSLDSSNQPQHF
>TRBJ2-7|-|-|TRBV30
TGTGCCTGGAGGTTGTTGGGAACCGAGCAGTACTTC
CAWRLLGTEQYF
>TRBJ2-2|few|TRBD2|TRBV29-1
TGCAGCGTTTTATGGGCTTGGCGGGGGGAAACCGGGGAGCTGTTTTTT
CSVLWAWRGETGELFF
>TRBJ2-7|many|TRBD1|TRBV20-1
TGCAGTGCTATAGGGGGCACCTACGAGCAGTACTTC
CSAIGGTYEQYF
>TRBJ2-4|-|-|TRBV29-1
TGCAGCGTCGCTTCCGGGACCACTCAGTACTTC
CSVASGTTQYF